Included here is one TCR beta chain sequence, with context. Its antigen specificity is not known. This sample was included in a study of monozygotic twins with inflammatory bowel disease (dated by TCRdb to the late 2010s). Concerning the study at large: A total of around 30 monozygotic twin pairs were included in the full study, comprising nine German pairs (four IBD-concordant, five IBD-discordant) and 19 IBD-discordant Danish pairs. Disease-associated traits were sought mainly through comparisons between IBD patients and their genetically identical healthy co-twins within discordant pairs. Each individual had, on average, about 151 000 unique TCRalpha sequences and 181 000 unique TCRbeta sequences available for analysis. The investigation overall reported the following: Distinction between different T cell subtypes could not be achieved in the analysis. The results gave no support for a single strong signal or clonotype linked to IBD. A decrease in TCRbeta repertoire diversity, as measured by inverse Simpson index, was observed in IBD patients compared with their healthy co-twins. Differing immunosuppressive treatments among patients may have added background noise and inter-individual variability to the repertoires. Compared with healthy twins, IBD patients shared fewer clonotypes with other individuals, and the difference was most pronounced in patients with signs of disease activity. Repertoire similarity did not differ between concordant and discordant twins, possibly due to limited statistical power.

From each donor, a roughly 2.5 ml peripheral blood sample was drawn into PAXgene tubes and stored at -80 degrees C. Total RNA was isolated from whole blood with the PAXgene blood miRNA kit on an automated QIAcube, without T cell sorting. Peripheral blood from monozygotic twin pairs concordant or discordant for inflammatory bowel disease was subjected to deep TCRalpha and TCRbeta repertoire profiling with unique molecular barcoding. Smoking habits were recorded for all twin pairs, and each individual was classified as a current, former or never smoker. The library was obtained by 5' RACE. Each TCR library was prepared from about 4,000 ng of total RNA. For each sample, cDNA synthesis with SMARTScribe reverse transcriptase was split into eight separate reactions. During cDNA synthesis, unique molecular identifiers containing a 6-nucleotide sample barcode were introduced by template switching. TCRalpha and TCRbeta cDNA was amplified in two nested PCRs of approximately 17 and 9 cycles, and bead purification was carried out after each PCR. Before amplification, the cDNA was treated with uracil DNA-glycosylase and purified using the QIAquick PCR purification kit. The second PCR added Illumina TruSeq-compatible adapters along with sample-specific barcodes. Library quality and concentration were checked on TapeStation and Qubit, and libraries were pooled at 5 ng each. Pooled libraries were sequenced on an Illumina HiSeq2500 single-index Rapid Run with 2 x 100 bp reads and custom sequencing primers. Per the original workflow: MiGEC version 1.2.6 was used for UMI-based consensus assembly to correct PCR and sequencing errors. V(D)J alignment, clonotype assembly and CDR3 extraction were performed with MiXCR version 2.1.1. Gene usage, clonotype sharing and MAIT/NKT TCR abundance were normalised by analysing the top 1000, 10 000 and 20 000 clonotypes per sample. After downsampling to 27 000 UMIs, diversity was calculated as the inverse Simpson index using the vegan R package. Paired Mann-Whitney U tests were applied to discordant twin pairs, and Benjamini-Hochberg correction was used for multiple testing. After TCRdb reprocessed the reads, each CDR3 protein sequence was kept as one row, without DNA. TCRdb, rather than the study authors, made the V and J calls. In this sample's table one finds roughly 140,000 distinct CDR3 sequences. 2.4% of the sample comes from the top ten.

CDR1 and CDR2 are read off the germline V gene as SGHTA and FQGTGA. The CDR3 covers 18 residues, taking in both the cysteine and the phenylalanine. No DNA sequence was recorded. Sequenced input: blood. The origin of this receptor is a human donor with ulcerative colitis or Crohn's disease, or a healthy co-twin of an affected twin (not recorded which). This chain is built from TRBV7-3 and TRBJ2-2; TCRdb selects TRBD1, and the lack of DNA leaves this call unchecked. The CDR3 sequence is CASSTGTNHPANTGELFF.